One T cell receptor beta chain is described in this entry. Its antigen remains unknown. These data come from a study of OX40 agonist ivuxolimab in advanced cancers. Overall study context: Patients received ivuxolimab, an agonistic anti-OX40 (CD134) antibody. Treatment received earlier with anti-PD-1, anti-PD-L1 or anti-CTLA-4 agents was allowed, and 40% had some.

General study results and limits: Relative to CD4+, CD8+ T cells held more expanded clones on average. Blood T cells, both CD4+ and CD8+, expanded clonally by week 6 at 0.1 to 3.0 mg/kg.

Clones were sequenced by immunoSEQ multiplex PCR, and TCRdb holds only the in-frame ones, with some missing. The sample shows tens of thousands of clones, 75% to 85% of them seen only once. The specimen comprised CD4+ or CD8+ T cells sorted from blood, sampled in a trial of the OX40 agonist ivuxolimab. The clonotype was recovered from an adult with an advanced solid tumor such as melanoma, head and neck, liver or kidney cancer.

DNA for the CDR3: TGTGCCAGCAGCGTAGGTCCCTCTTCCACCATGAACACTGAAGCTTTCTTT. Its translation: CASSVGPSSTMNTEAFF. The rearrangement uses TRBV9 and TRBJ1-1; D gene ambiguous. The CDR3 consists of 17 residues. V was trimmed by 0 bases and J by 0 bases, leaving 15 bases between them. Germline CDR1 is SGDLS and CDR2 is YYNGEE. Looking up the rest from reference TRBV9 and TRBJ1-1 gives the full variable domain: DSGVTQTPKHLITATGQRVTLRCSPRSGDLSVYWYQQSLDQGLQFLIQYYNGEERAKGNILERFSAQQFPDLHSELNLSSLELGDSALYFCASSVGPSSTMNTEAFFGQGTRLTVV.